This T cell receptor beta chain is drawn from a study of beta chain features in type 1 diabetes. General study findings and limits: In every one of the four CD4+ subsets, TCRB CDR3s were moderately but significantly shorter in Type 1 diabetes patients. Whether TCRB rearrangement is influenced by HLA type went unresolved here.

V gave up 5 bases and J gave up 0 bases, with 13 bases separating them. There are 15 residues in the CDR3. Per germline, CDR1 LGHNA and CDR2 YSLEER. Comments on this clone: What it binds is unknown.

Cells sorted by CD45RO/CCR7/CD25/CD127/CD95/CD27 comprised CD4+ naive, central memory, regulatory and stem cell-like memory cells. The isolated RNA, all of it, was reverse transcribed, so expressed TCRB transcripts were what got sequenced. Profiled with immunoSEQ multiplex PCR; TCRdb holds only in-frame clones, not every one. The sample carries approximately 470,000 clones, 30% recorded once. The sequencing sample was made of naive CD4+ T cells from blood. The rearrangement links TRBV4-3 to TRBJ1-1; the D gene is possibly TRBD1 (6 bases). This receptor was identified in a man between 18 and 35 years old in good health. CDR3 nucleotide sequence: TGCGCCAGCAGCACCCACAGGGCGCTGAACACTGAAGCTTTCTTT. Translation: CASSTHRALNTEAFF.